A selection of T cell receptor beta chains follows, all from one sample in a study of OX40 agonist ivuxolimab in advanced cancers. The protocol was immunoSEQ multiplex PCR, while the TCRdb copy is restricted to in-frame clones and leaves out a portion. Among approximately 74,000 clones listed, more than 80% were seen once. The sample in question was CD4+ or CD8+ T cells sorted from blood, obtained in a trial of the OX40 agonist ivuxolimab. Receptor source: an adult with an advanced solid tumor such as melanoma, head and neck, liver or kidney cancer. CDR3s include the opening cysteine and the closing phenylalanine or tryptophan. Fields, in order: CDR3 DNA, CDR3 protein, J gene, clone size, D gene, V gene. D genes are given only for firm matches. A row's size may be missing; if present it is once, few, many or a size class.

DNA: TGTGCCACCAGCAGAGACCGACTCCCGACTGACAATGAGCAGTTCTTC
CDR3: CATSRDRLPTDNEQFF
J: TRBJ2-1
size: .
D: .
V: TRBV15

DNA: TGTGCCAGCAGCCCAACTCCGGGACAGGGCTCCGGGGCCAACGTCCTGACTTTC
CDR3: CASSPTPGQGSGANVLTF
J: TRBJ2-6
size: .
D: TRBD1
V: TRBV5-5

DNA: TGTGCCAGCAGCCGAGAGGGGTTACCTCATCAGCCCCAGCATTTT
CDR3: CASSREGLPHQPQHF
J: TRBJ1-5
size: .
D: .
V: TRBV5-5

DNA: TGTGCCAGCAGTTCCTATAGCGGGAGGCCCGACCGTAGTATTAATGAGCAGTTCTTC
CDR3: CASSSYSGRPDRSINEQFF
J: TRBJ2-1
size: .
D: TRBD2
V: TRBV27

DNA: TGTGCCAGCAGCTTAGGGGACGGGCCCTACGAGCAGTACTTC
CDR3: CASSLGDGPYEQYF
J: TRBJ2-7
size: .
D: .
V: TRBV7-9

DNA: TGTGCCAGCAGTTCCCCAAGACTCGGAGGTACTCAGCCCCAGCATTTT
CDR3: CASSSPRLGGTQPQHF
J: TRBJ1-5
size: once
D: .
V: TRBV28

DNA: TGTGCCAGCAGTTTATCAATCGGGCCAGGGATCGCTCGGCCCCAGCATTTT
CDR3: CASSLSIGPGIARPQHF
J: TRBJ1-5
size: .
D: .
V: TRBV28

DNA: TGTGCCTGGGCAGGGGCAGATACGCAGTATTTT
CDR3: CAWAGADTQYF
J: TRBJ2-3
size: .
D: .
V: TRBV30

DNA: TGTGCCAGTACCGGACAGGGGGCCTACAATGAGCAGTTCTTC
CDR3: CASTGQGAYNEQFF
J: TRBJ2-1
size: few
D: TRBD1
V: TRBV19

DNA: TGTGCCAGCAGCTTAGCGTGGGCCCTGGGGACTGAAGCTTTCTTT
CDR3: CASSLAWALGTEAFF
J: TRBJ1-1
size: .
D: .
V: TRBV7-2

DNA: TGTGCCAGCAGCTTTCGGACAGGGCTTTACAATGAGCAGTTCTTC
CDR3: CASSFRTGLYNEQFF
J: TRBJ2-1
size: .
D: TRBD1
V: TRBV7-2

DNA: TGTGCCAGTAGGTGGAAGGACTACTCTGGGGCCAACGTCCTGACTTTC
CDR3: CASRWKDYSGANVLTF
J: TRBJ2-6
size: .
D: .
V: TRBV19

DNA: TGTGCCAGCAGCTTGGGGGGACAGTCCTACGAGCAGTACTTC
CDR3: CASSLGGQSYEQYF
J: TRBJ2-7
size: once
D: TRBD1
V: TRBV5-7

DNA: TGTGCCAGCAGCCCATCCAAGACAGCGATTAATTCACCCCTCCACTTT
CDR3: CASSPSKTAINSPLHF
J: TRBJ1-6
size: .
D: .
V: TRBV7-8

DNA: TGTGCCAGCAGCCCCGGACGTACTTCGGACGGGGAGCTGTTTTTT
CDR3: CASSPGRTSDGELFF
J: TRBJ2-2
size: .
D: .
V: TRBV7-9

DNA: TGTGCCAGCAGCCGACAGGGGGGAGGCTACGAGCAGTACTTC
CDR3: CASSRQGGGYEQYF
J: TRBJ2-7
size: .
D: TRBD1
V: TRBV11-1

DNA: TGTGCCAGCAGCAGGAAAGGGACAGCTTCTCTTTCACCCCTCCACTTT
CDR3: CASSRKGTASLSPLHF
J: TRBJ1-6
size: .
D: TRBD1
V: TRBV7-2

DNA: TGTGCCAGCAGCCCCAGACAGGGCAACACTGAAGCTTTCTTT
CDR3: CASSPRQGNTEAFF
J: TRBJ1-1
size: .
D: TRBD1
V: TRBV11-3

DNA: TGCGCCAGCAATGGCCCCGCCGGGACAGGGATATACGAGCAGTACTTC
CDR3: CASNGPAGTGIYEQYF
J: TRBJ2-7
size: .
D: TRBD1
V: TRBV10-2

DNA: TGCGCCAGCAGCTTGTTCGCCCCCAACAATGAGCAGTTCTTC
CDR3: CASSLFAPNNEQFF
J: TRBJ2-1
size: .
D: .
V: TRBV5-1

DNA: TGTGCCAGCAGCTTTACCGAAAAACTGTTTTTT
CDR3: CASSFTEKLFF
J: TRBJ1-4
size: .
D: .
V: TRBV7-9

DNA: TGTGCCAGCAGTGAATTGAACAGCCAAGAGACCCAGTACTTC
CDR3: CASSELNSQETQYF
J: TRBJ2-5
size: .
D: .
V: TRBV6-1

DNA: TGTGCCAGCAGCTTAGTAACCCTTAATACCCACTATGGCTACACCTTC
CDR3: CASSLVTLNTHYGYTF
J: TRBJ1-2
size: .
D: .
V: TRBV11-2

DNA: TGCGCCAGCAGCTTGGGACAGGGGCCCAATGAGCAGTTCTTC
CDR3: CASSLGQGPNEQFF
J: TRBJ2-1
size: .
D: TRBD1
V: TRBV5-1

DNA: TGTGCCAGCAGTTTGACAGGGGGCAGTGAAGCTTTCTTT
CDR3: CASSLTGGSEAFF
J: TRBJ1-1
size: .
D: TRBD1
V: TRBV6-1

DNA: TGTGCCAGCAGCTTGGGAGTGGAACCGAATCAGCCCCAGCATTTT
CDR3: CASSLGVEPNQPQHF
J: TRBJ1-5
size: .
D: .
V: TRBV5-8

DNA: TGTGCCAGTAGTATCGGGGGGCCTGAAGCTTTCTTT
CDR3: CASSIGGPEAFF
J: TRBJ1-1
size: .
D: .
V: TRBV19

DNA: TGCGCCAGCAGCTTGGGAGGGGGAATTTTCAATGAGCAGTTCTTC
CDR3: CASSLGGGIFNEQFF
J: TRBJ2-1
size: .
D: .
V: TRBV5-1

DNA: TGTGCCTGGAGTGCTGGAGCAGTTGAAGAGACCCAGTACTTC
CDR3: CAWSAGAVEETQYF
J: TRBJ2-5
size: .
D: .
V: TRBV30

DNA: TGTGCCTGGGGACAAGTTCGACGCTACACCTTC
CDR3: CAWGQVRRYTF
J: TRBJ1-2
size: few
D: .
V: TRBV30

DNA: TGTGCCAGCAGTTACTCTTGGGGAGGTGGAAACACCATATATTTT
CDR3: CASSYSWGGGNTIYF
J: TRBJ1-3
size: .
D: .
V: TRBV6-5

DNA: TGTGCCAGCAGTTTCTCCCAAGGGACCTCCTATAGGACTTTCTTT
CDR3: CASSFSQGTSYRTFF
J: TRBJ1-1
size: .
D: .
V: TRBV6-5

DNA: TGCGCCAGCAGCCCGAGTCCGGGACAGGGGGCGGAAAAGCAGTACTTC
CDR3: CASSPSPGQGAEKQYF
J: TRBJ2-7
size: .
D: TRBD1
V: TRBV5-1

DNA: TGTGCCAGCAGTTGGGGGGGGAATGTTCAGCCCCAGCATTTT
CDR3: CASSWGGNVQPQHF
J: TRBJ1-5
size: .
D: .
V: TRBV6-5

DNA: TGTGCCAGCAGTATTCTACCATCGGGAGACGAGCAGTACTTC
CDR3: CASSILPSGDEQYF
J: TRBJ2-7
size: .
D: .
V: TRBV28

DNA: TGTGCCAGCAGGGCGTCAGGGTCGAATGAGCAGTTCTTC
CDR3: CASRASGSNEQFF
J: TRBJ2-1
size: .
D: .
V: TRBV6-5

DNA: TGTGCCAGCAGTCAAACCGTGGGGAAGATCTTC
CDR3: CASSQTVGKIF
J: TRBJ2-1
size: .
D: .
V: TRBV2

DNA: TGTGCCAGCAGCCCCCTTGCGGGGGCCGAAAACGAGCAGTACTTC
CDR3: CASSPLAGAENEQYF
J: TRBJ2-7
size: .
D: .
V: TRBV6-5

DNA: TGTGCCAGCAGCTCTCAGGTGGCAGGGAACACTGAAGCTTTCTTT
CDR3: CASSSQVAGNTEAFF
J: TRBJ1-1
size: .
D: .
V: TRBV7-3

DNA: TGTGCCAGCAGTGACATGGCGGGAGGTTTGCAGACCCAGTACTTC
CDR3: CASSDMAGGLQTQYF
J: TRBJ2-5
size: .
D: TRBD2
V: TRBV6-1

DNA: TGTGCCAGCAGCCAAGTCGCGAGGAATGAGCAGTTCTTC
CDR3: CASSQVARNEQFF
J: TRBJ2-1
size: .
D: .
V: TRBV4-2

DNA: TGTGCCAGCAGAAACAGGGGCCCCTCCTACAATGAGCAGTTCTTC
CDR3: CASRNRGPSYNEQFF
J: TRBJ2-1
size: .
D: TRBD1
V: TRBV6-6

DNA: TGTGCCAGCAGCGCGGATCCGGTAGGGCCTCTTCTCTATGGCTACACCTTC
CDR3: CASSADPVGPLLYGYTF
J: TRBJ1-2
size: .
D: .
V: TRBV7-2

DNA: TGTGCCATCAGTGAGTCCAGGGATCAGCCCCAGCATTTT
CDR3: CAISESRDQPQHF
J: TRBJ1-5
size: .
D: .
V: TRBV10-3

DNA: TGTGCCACCACCCCTCGGATCTCCACCGGGGAGCTGTTTTTT
CDR3: CATTPRISTGELFF
J: TRBJ2-2
size: few
D: .
V: TRBV19

DNA: TGTGCCAGCAGCAGAGGGGGCAAGTACGAGCAGTACTTC
CDR3: CASSRGGKYEQYF
J: TRBJ2-7
size: .
D: TRBD1
V: TRBV6-5

DNA: TGTGCCAGCAGCCCGGGGCCGACAGGGCTCCAAGAGACCCAGTACTTC
CDR3: CASSPGPTGLQETQYF
J: TRBJ2-5
size: few
D: TRBD1
V: TRBV7-2

DNA: TGTGCCAGCACCCGACAAGTTAATCAGCCCCAGCATTTT
CDR3: CASTRQVNQPQHF
J: TRBJ1-5
size: .
D: .
V: TRBV28

DNA: TGTGCCAGCAGTCCAGTCCCACAGGGGATGGCCAACGTCCTGACTTTC
CDR3: CASSPVPQGMANVLTF
J: TRBJ2-6
size: .
D: TRBD1
V: TRBV28

DNA: TGCAGCGCCTTAAATCAGCCCCAGCATTTT
CDR3: CSALNQPQHF
J: TRBJ1-5
size: .
D: .
V: TRBV29-1

DNA: TGTGCCTGGAGTGGGCAGGGAGTTGAAAAACTGTTTTTT
CDR3: CAWSGQGVEKLFF
J: TRBJ1-4
size: .
D: .
V: TRBV30

DNA: TGTGCCAGCAGCTTGGGTTCCCACATCCTCACAGATACGCAGTATTTT
CDR3: CASSLGSHILTDTQYF
J: TRBJ2-3
size: few
D: .
V: TRBV5-5

DNA: TGTGCCAGCAGCCCTAGTGGGGGGCCGGCCAAAAACATTCAGTACTTC
CDR3: CASSPSGGPAKNIQYF
J: TRBJ2-4
size: .
D: .
V: TRBV7-2

DNA: TGTGCCAGCAGTTCACTAGCGGGAGGTCCACCCCTGTACGAGCAGTACTTC
CDR3: CASSSLAGGPPLYEQYF
J: TRBJ2-7
size: .
D: TRBD2
V: TRBV5-6